This T cell receptor beta chain derives from a study of post-analysis software for immune sequencing data. Prepared libraries of TCR beta cDNA carried unique molecular identifiers. The yield from about 1 to 10 million T cells was approximately 500,000 cDNA molecules in total. TCRdb re-called the PCR reads through MiXCR, storing one row per CDR3 protein. The sample holds around 400,000 distinct CDR3 sequences; 39% are singletons and the top ten take 7.5% to 8.5%. Notes on the study in general: Normalized Chao1 diversity was significantly lower in multiple sclerosis patients than in controls. Controls showed lower frequencies than patients for roughly 5 TRBV segments, and TRBV5-6, TRBV5-1 and TRBV20-1 were among these. Samples sharing a preparation batch grouped tightly together when assessed by F measure.

In the case of this clonotype: Its specificity is not known. A much more abundant neighbour one base away suggests this may be a read error.

V dropped 2 bases and J dropped 3; count of bases not matched to a gene: 4. CDR1 is SGHTA and CDR2 is FQGTGA in the germline V gene. The CDR3 covers 15 residues. This chain connects TRBV7-3 to TRBJ2-5, with 9 bases fitting TRBD2. Sequencing was performed on blood. The sequence came from a girl between 2 and 10 years old with multiple sclerosis. The CDR3 DNA sequence: TGTGCCAGCAGCTTAGGCGGGAGGGCCGAAGAGACCCAGTACTTC. It translates to CASSLGGRAEETQYF.